This T cell receptor beta chain was sequenced for a study of blood T cell repertoires in COVID-19. V was cut by 4 bases and J by 4 bases, with 16 bases left in between. This CDR3 comprises 15 residues. Germline CDR1 LNHDA, CDR2 SQIVND (reference sequence). TCRdb's table, derived via immunoSEQ multiplex PCR, lists solely in-frame clones and lacks some. The sample carries 130,000 to 150,000 clones, 65% to 85% recorded once. The source is a woman aged 60-70 years with acute or convalescent COVID-19. The chain has TRBV19 and TRBJ1-1; the D gene is possibly TRBD1 (6 bases). The specimen sequenced was peripheral blood. The CDR3 sequence is CASSTQQGRGTEAFF. CDR3 sequence (DNA): TGTGCCAGTAGTACCCAACAGGGACGGGGCACTGAAGCTTTCTTT.